Listed below are T cell receptor beta chains from one sample, sequenced in a study of cytomegalovirus exposure and HLA in healthy donors. Using immunoSEQ multiplex PCR, the repertoire was profiled, and TCRdb retains in-frame clones only, with some absent. The sample has some 100,000 clones, around 76% seen once. Sequenced: PBMCs. These receptors were collected from a woman aged 45-59 years in good health and CMV-seropositive. CDR3s include the opening cysteine and the closing phenylalanine or tryptophan. The D gene is left open where the match is weak. Not all rows give a size; the values are once, few, many and, for expanded clones, a class.

>-|TRBV6-1|few|TRBJ1-2
TGTGCCAGCAGTGACGGGGGGGGCTATGGCTACACCTTC
CASSDGGGYGYTF
>TRBD1|TRBV30|-|TRBJ1-4
TGTGCCTGGAGTCCACAGGGGACTAATGAAAAACTGTTTTTT
CAWSPQGTNEKLFF
>-|TRBV6-1|-|TRBJ1-5
TGTGCCAGCAGGATGTTAGATCAGCCCCAGCATTTT
CASRMLDQPQHF
>TRBD1|TRBV29-1|-|TRBJ1-2
TGCAGCGTTGGGAGTAAGGGACAGGGCCGAGGCTACACCTTC
CSVGSKGQGRGYTF
>-|TRBV9|-|TRBJ1-3
TGTGCCAGCAGCGTAGGTTTGCAGAACTCTGGAAACACCATATATTTT
CASSVGLQNSGNTIYF
>-|TRBV2|-|TRBJ1-4
TGTGCCAGCAGTGACGGACACTCGGTGGGTGAAAAACTGTTTTTT
CASSDGHSVGEKLFF
>-|TRBV6-1|-|TRBJ2-7
TGTGCCAGCAGTGAGGTTAGTTACGAGCAGTACTTC
CASSEVSYEQYF
>-|TRBV10-1|-|TRBJ2-2
TGCGCCAGCAGTGTACAGACCGGGGAGCTGTTTTTT
CASSVQTGELFF
>TRBD1|TRBV9|-|TRBJ1-2
TGTGCCAGCAGCGACAGGACAGGGGGTGTGTATGGCTACACCTTC
CASSDRTGGVYGYTF
>-|TRBV4-1|-|TRBJ2-7
TGCGCCAGCAGCCAAGGGTCTGGGGGGGGCCCCTCCTACGAGCAGTACTTC
CASSQGSGGGPSYEQYF
>-|TRBV6-1|-|TRBJ2-2
TGTGCCAGCAGTGATTGGTCAGGGGTTCCCGGGGAGCTGTTTTTT
CASSDWSGVPGELFF
>-|TRBV11-2|-|TRBJ1-5
TGTGCCAGCAGCTTAACGGCAGGTGACAATCAGCCCCAGCATTTT
CASSLTAGDNQPQHF
>TRBD1|TRBV18|-|TRBJ1-2
TGTGCCAGCTCACCACTGGGACAGATTAACTATGGCTACACCTTC
CASSPLGQINYGYTF
>-|TRBV19|once|TRBJ2-1
TGTGCCAGTAAGAAACTTGGCTCCTACAATGAGCAGTTCTTC
CASKKLGSYNEQFF
>-|TRBV18|-|TRBJ2-3
TGTGCCAGCTCACCCCTCGGGACTGTCCCCCGGGAGGATACGCAGTATTTT
CASSPLGTVPREDTQYF
>-|TRBV29-1|-|TRBJ1-1
TGCAGCGTTAACAAGTTGAACACTGAAGCTTTCTTT
CSVNKLNTEAFF
>-|TRBV11-3|once|TRBJ1-1
TGTGCCAGCAGCCTAGAAGCGAACACTGAAGCTTTCTTT
CASSLEANTEAFF
>TRBD1|TRBV9|once|TRBJ2-2
TGTGCCAGCAGCTTACGCACCGGGACAGCGAACACCGGGGAGCTGTTTTTT
CASSLRTGTANTGELFF
>-|TRBV5-6|-|TRBJ2-5
TGTGCCAGCAGCTTGGTGCGGGAGACCCAGTACTTC
CASSLVRETQYF
>TRBD1|TRBV23-1|-|TRBJ1-2
TGCGCCAGCACGGTTCCCGGACAGGACGTCTATGGCTACACCTTC
CASTVPGQDVYGYTF
>-|TRBV28|-|TRBJ1-2
TGTGCCAGCAGGCGGGGGGCAGGGGATGGCTACACCTTC
CASRRGAGDGYTF
>TRBD2|TRBV19|-|TRBJ2-7
TGTGCCAGTAGGCCCTCTCGGGGGGGCTTGAACGAGCAGTACTTC
CASRPSRGGLNEQYF
>-|TRBV10-3|few|TRBJ2-2
TGTGCCATCAGTGAGGCAAGAACGAGCACCGGGGAGCTGTTTTTT
CAISEARTSTGELFF
>TRBD1|TRBV16|few|TRBJ2-7
TGTGCCAGCAGCCAACGGACAGGGTGGTCCGTCGGCGAGCAGTACTTC
CASSQRTGWSVGEQYF
>TRBD2|TRBV18|-|TRBJ2-1
TGTGCCAGCTCACCTGGTAGCGGGAGAGTCGGTGAGCAGTTCTTC
CASSPGSGRVGEQFF
>TRBD1|TRBV5-4|few|TRBJ2-3
TGTGCCAGCAGCCCCCAGGGGGCCAGCGATACGCAGTATTTT
CASSPQGASDTQYF
>-|TRBV2|-|TRBJ2-7
TGTGCCAGCAGTGAACGAGGCGCCCCACCCAAATACGAGCAGTACTTC
CASSERGAPPKYEQYF
>-|TRBV7-2|-|TRBJ2-1
TGTGCCAGCGGCATTCCACAGGGCTATGAGCAGTTCTTC
CASGIPQGYEQFF
>-|TRBV5-6|few|TRBJ2-3
TGTGCCAGCAGCTTGGTGGTGACTGCAGATACGCAGTATTTT
CASSLVVTADTQYF
>-|TRBV25-1|-|TRBJ1-2
TGTGCCAGCGGGGACACGAACTATGGCTACACCTTC
CASGDTNYGYTF
>-|TRBV29-1|-|TRBJ1-1
TGCAGCGTCTACGGGGGGGACCACACTGAAGCTTTCTTT
CSVYGGDHTEAFF
>TRBD1|TRBV25-1|few|TRBJ2-7
TGTGCCAGCAGTGGGGGTGGGACAGGGGCCTACGAGCAGTACTTC
CASSGGGTGAYEQYF
>TRBD2|TRBV10-1|few|TRBJ2-1
TGCGCCAGCAGTGAGGGACTAGCGGGCTTCCATGAGCAGTTCTTC
CASSEGLAGFHEQFF
>-|TRBV6-5|-|TRBJ1-5
TGTGCCAGCAGTTACTCGGGAGGGTTGCAAGAGCCCCAGCATTTT
CASSYSGGLQEPQHF
>-|TRBV7-8|-|TRBJ2-6
TGTGCCAGCAGTCCCCCCGGCGGAACCTCTGGGGCCAACGTCCTGACTTTC
CASSPPGGTSGANVLTF
>TRBD2|TRBV30|once|TRBJ2-3
TGTGCCTGGACTAGCGGGACCGCCGTAGGCACAGATACGCAGTATTTT
CAWTSGTAVGTDTQYF
>-|TRBV2|-|TRBJ1-1
TGTGCCAGCAGTGAAGGGATGACAGGCCTTGAGGGAGCTTTCTTT
CASSEGMTGLEGAFF
>-|TRBV10-3|-|TRBJ2-1
TGTGCCATCAGTGAGTCAGTTGACAGGGATCGAGGGGGGCCCTACAATGAGCAGTTCTTC
CAISESVDRDRGGPYNEQFF
>TRBD1|TRBV7-2|-|TRBJ1-5
TGTGCCAGCAGCTTAGGCCAACAGGGGGAGTGGGAACAGCCCCAGCATTTT
CASSLGQQGEWEQPQHF
>-|TRBV19|-|TRBJ2-1
TGTGCCAGTAGTATAGGGCCCTACAATGAGCAGTTCTTC
CASSIGPYNEQFF
>TRBD2|TRBV7-2|-|TRBJ2-1
TGTGCCAGCAGCTTAGAAATAGCGGGGGGGCGTGAGCAGTTCTTC
CASSLEIAGGREQFF
>TRBD2|TRBV6-5|few|TRBJ2-7
TGTGCCAGCAGACTAGCGGAACCCTACGAGCAGTACTTC
CASRLAEPYEQYF
>TRBD1|TRBV7-6|-|TRBJ1-2
TGTGCCAGCAGCAACACCGGGACAGCTACCGCTAACTATGGCTACACCTTC
CASSNTGTATANYGYTF
>-|TRBV7-3|-|TRBJ1-5
TGTGCCAGCACAGGACAGACCTATCAGCCCCAGCATTTT
CASTGQTYQPQHF
>-|TRBV2|-|TRBJ1-1
TGTGCCAGCAGTGAACAGGGGCCGTTGAACACTGAAGCTTTCTTT
CASSEQGPLNTEAFF
>-|TRBV7-9|few|TRBJ1-5
TGTGCCAGCAGTGGAGGGTCGGGCAATCAGCCCCAGCATTTT
CASSGGSGNQPQHF
>TRBD1|TRBV7-9|-|TRBJ1-2
TGTGCCAGCAGCCACGGACAGGGCTATGGCTACACCTTC
CASSHGQGYGYTF
>TRBD2|TRBV7-8|few|TRBJ2-5
TGTGCCAGCAGCTTAGCGTTCCGGCTAGCGGGTGGACAAGAGACCCAGTACTTC
CASSLAFRLAGGQETQYF
>-|TRBV27|-|TRBJ2-1
TGTGCCAGCAGCGCTTACGGGAGCGGTGGCAATGAGCAGTTCTTC
CASSAYGSGGNEQFF